These 29 T cell receptor beta chains share one sample of origin, sequenced in a study of T-cell memory formation after mild COVID-19. In TCRdb, the 5' RACE reads were re-called with MiXCR into one record per CDR3 protein. Among under 650,000 distinct CDR3 sequences listed, about a sixth were seen once. The sequencing input was PBMCs or a T cell subset sorted from them (not recorded which). These receptors were collected from an adult woman who had mild COVID-19 (a few samples of this study predate the infection). Cell type and time point are not known.

This clonotype was recorded a few times. The chain has TRBV29-1 and TRBJ2-1, with no clear D. Germline values: CDR1 SQVTM, CDR2 ANQGSEA. The CDR3 is made up of 14 amino acids. Trimming shortened V by 1 base and J by 4 bases, and 11 bases separated the two germline ends. The CDR3 loop reads CSVEVGLEYNEQFF. The CDR3 nucleotides are TGCAGCGTTGAAGTCGGCCTAGAGTACAATGAGCAGTTCTTC.

This clonotype was picked up a small number of times. The chain employs TRBV20-1 and TRBJ2-7; D unresolved. Germline V gene lookup returns CDR1 DFQATT and CDR2 SNEGSKA (reference sequence). The germline V and J ends were trimmed by 2 bases and 3 bases, with 14 bases remaining between them. The CDR3 covers 14 residues. CDR3 loop: CSARLGGRVYEQYF. CDR3 in DNA: TGCAGTGCTAGATTGGGCGGACGGGTCTACGAGCAGTACTTC.

The chain joins TRBV20-1 to TRBJ2-1; weak D call: TRBD2 (5 bases). Germline-derived CDR1 and CDR2 are DFQATT and SNEGSKA (reference sequence). This CDR3 region has 15 residues. The V and J ends lost 0 bases and 0 bases respectively, with 9 bases between them. The CDR3 here is CSARDIRGSYNEQFF. For the CDR3, the DNA is TGCAGTGCTAGAGATATACGGGGCTCCTACAATGAGCAGTTCTTC.

This clonotype has only a few counts. The rearrangement links TRBV28 to TRBJ1-1; D is unclear. Germline values: CDR1 MDHEN, CDR2 SYDVKM. The V gene lost 3 bases and the J gene lost 10 bases, with 9 bases spanning the gap. The CDR3 sequence is 11 residues long. This CDR3 reads CASSFYSGAFF. The CDR3 DNA is TGTGCCAGCAGTTTTTACTCCGGAGCTTTCTTT.

This clonotype has just a few counts. The chain links TRBV9 to TRBJ2-3; TRBD2 agrees at 7 bases. Trimming at V came to 0 bases and at J to 5 bases, leaving 9 bases not matched to a gene. The germline gives CDR1 SGDLS, CDR2 YYNGEE. There are 16 residues in the CDR3. The CDR3 here is CASSVGVTSRLDTQYF. DNA for the CDR3: TGTGCCAGCAGCGTAGGAGTGACTAGCCGTCTAGATACGCAGTATTTT.

This rearrangement joins TRBV6-1 to TRBJ1-2; TRBD1 is a possible D gene (6 bases). CDR3 length equals 11 residues. CDR1 and CDR2 from the germline V gene are MNHNS and SASEGT. V was shortened by 10 bases and J by 3 bases, with 9 bases between the two germline ends. CDR3 in DNA: TGTGCCACCCGGACAGACTATGGCTACACCTTC. The encoded protein is CATRTDYGYTF.

The V gene is TRBV5-1, the J gene TRBJ2-2, with TRBD1 as a possible D gene (5 bases). This CDR3 region has 16 residues. V was shortened by 0 bases and J by 1 base, with 10 bases between the two germline ends. The V gene's germline CDR1 is SGHRS and CDR2 YFSETQ. The CDR3 spells CASSLVWQGNTGELFF. CDR3 DNA: TGCGCCAGCAGCTTGGTCTGGCAGGGGAACACCGGGGAGCTGTTTTTT. The whole variable domain, remainder taken from reference TRBV5-1 and TRBJ2-2, is KAGVTQTPRYLIKTRGQQVTLSCSPISGHRSVSWYQQTPGQGLQFLFEYFSETQRNKGNFPGRFSGRQFSNSRSEMNVSTLELGDSALYLCASSLVWQGNTGELFFGEGSRLTVL.

The rearrangement joins TRBV5-1 to TRBJ1-2, with D tentatively TRBD1 (5 bases). Germline values: CDR1 SGHRS, CDR2 YFSETQ. The CDR3 spans 13 residues. The V gene lost 5 bases and the J gene lost 4 bases, with 12 bases spanning the gap. The CDR3 DNA is TGCGCCAGCAGGGCAGGGAGTACCTATGGCTACACCTTC. It yields the protein CASRAGSTYGYTF.

The V gene is TRBV6-1, the J gene TRBJ2-1; D gene uncertain. Trimming cost V 2 bases and J 4 bases, with 15 bases left between them. The germline V gene encodes CDR1 MNHNS and CDR2 SASEGT. The CDR3 is made up of 16 amino acids. Here the CDR3 DNA reads TGTGCCAGCAGTGAATGGAGAACTTTGCAATACAATGAGCAGTTCTTC. Amino acid sequence: CASSEWRTLQYNEQFF.

This clonotype has just a few counts. This chain connects TRBV5-4 to TRBJ2-1, with TRBD1 matching 7 bases. The germline V gene encodes CDR1 SGHNT and CDR2 YYREEE (reference sequence). The CDR3 spans 15 residues. V lost 4 bases, J lost 1 base, and 5 bases stayed unmatched. This CDR3 is CASSRQGASYNEQFF. As DNA, the CDR3 is TGTGCCAGCAGCAGACAGGGAGCATCCTACAATGAGCAGTTCTTC. The whole variable domain, remainder taken from reference TRBV5-4 and TRBJ2-1, is ETGVTQSPTHLIKTRGQQVTLRCSSQSGHNTVSWYQQALGQGPQFIFQYYREEENGRGNFPPRFSGLQFPNYSSELNVNALELDDSALYLCASSRQGASYNEQFFGPGTRLTVL.

This clonotype was observed a handful of times. The genes are TRBV27 and TRBJ1-3; D might be TRBD1 (5 bases). The CDR3 loop spans 15 amino acids. V gave up 2 bases and J gave up 9 bases, with 17 bases separating them. Germline V gene sequence: CDR1 MNHEY, CDR2 SMNVEV (reference sequence). In DNA form, the CDR3 reads TGTGCCAGCAGTTTACATATTCGGGGGGTGGGCACCATATATTTT. This sequence encodes CASSLHIRGVGTIYF.

This clonotype was seen only a few times. CDR3 residues: CASSLGQGNGYGYTF. The CDR3 DNA follows: TGCGCCAGCAGCTTGGGACAGGGCAACGGGTATGGCTACACCTTC. This chain connects TRBV5-1 to TRBJ1-2; 7 bases line up with TRBD1. CDR3 size: 15 residues. From germline, CDR1 is SGHRS and CDR2 YFSETQ. Trimming took 0 bases from V and 5 from J; bases not matched to a gene: 7.

The genes are TRBV20-1 and TRBJ2-1; possibly TRBD1 or TRBD2 for D (6 bases each). CDR3 length: 14 residues. Trimming pared 8 bases from V and 0 bases from J, leaving 14 bases between. CDR1 is DFQATT, CDR2 SNEGSKA, per germline (reference sequence). The CDR3 region is CSSLADSSYNEQFF. Written as DNA, the CDR3 is TGCAGTTCCTTAGCGGACAGCTCCTACAATGAGCAGTTCTTC.

The genes are TRBV7-2 and TRBJ2-1; D perhaps matches TRBD2 (6 bases). Germline CDR1 reads SGHTA; CDR2 reads FQGNSA. The CDR3 extends over 17 amino acids. V lost 2 bases to trimming and J lost 9 bases, with 23 bases between them. CDR3: CASSLRLLGGGAGEQFF. CDR3 sequence (DNA): TGTGCCAGCAGCTTACGGTTACTGGGCGGCGGGGCGGGTGAGCAGTTCTTC.

The chain couples TRBV9 to TRBJ2-1; perhaps TRBD2 as D (5 bases). CDR3 length: 18 amino acids. Between the trimmed V and J ends, which lost 4 bases and 8 bases, there was a span of 28 bases. CDR1 and CDR2 from the germline V gene are SGDLS and YYNGEE. The DNA for the CDR3 is TGTGCCAGCAGCCCCGGTGGGAGCGGTGCCACGATAATACATGAGCAGTTCTTC. Protein: CASSPGGSGATIIHEQFF.

The chain is built from TRBV7-9 and TRBJ1-1; 11 positions agree with TRBD1. This CDR3 comprises 19 residues. The V gene's germline CDR1 is SEHNR and CDR2 FQNEAQ (reference sequence). J was trimmed by 5 bases and V by 1 base; bases with no gene match: 15. This CDR3 is CASSLETLRDRGSGTEAFF. CDR3 sequence (DNA): TGTGCCAGCAGCTTAGAGACACTAAGGGACAGGGGGTCGGGAACTGAAGCTTTCTTT.

This clonotype was seen only a few times. The gene calls are TRBV4-3 and TRBJ1-2; D is unclear. The CDR3 contains 15 residues. CDR1 is LGHNA, CDR2 YSLEER, per germline. The germline V and J ends were trimmed by 1 base and 4 bases, with 13 bases remaining between them. CDR3: CASSQVRSSGYGYTF. Here the CDR3 DNA reads TGCGCCAGCAGCCAAGTGCGCTCCTCGGGCTATGGCTACACCTTC.

This chain uses TRBV7-2 with TRBJ2-3; D might be TRBD2 (6 bases). Looked up from germline, CDR1 is SGHTA and CDR2 is FQGNSA. V was pared by 6 bases and J by 4 bases, with 11 bases between. The CDR3 is made up of 13 amino acids. The CDR3 spells CASRLALPDTQYF. The CDR3 DNA reads as TGTGCCAGCAGGCTAGCGTTACCAGATACGCAGTATTTT.

This clonotype was counted a few times. The chain couples TRBV7-6 to TRBJ2-7; 8 bases match TRBD1. This CDR3 has 18 residues. J lost 2 bases, V lost 0 bases, and 12 bases had no gene match. Germline V gives CDR1 SGHVS, CDR2 FNYEAQ. CDR3 protein: CASSLAATGQGWAYEQYF. CDR3 DNA: TGTGCCAGCAGCTTAGCGGCCACCGGACAGGGTTGGGCCTACGAGCAGTACTTC. Filled out from reference TRBV7-6 and TRBJ2-7, the complete variable domain reads GAGVSQSPRYKVTKRGQDVALRCDPISGHVSLYWYRQALGQGPEFLTYFNYEAQQDKSGLPNDRFSAERPEGSISTLTIQRTEQRDSAMYRCASSLAATGQGWAYEQYFGPGTRLTVT.

CDR3 in amino acids: CATSRYGEIASGANVLTF. Here the CDR3 DNA reads TGTGCCACCAGCAGATATGGGGAAATAGCCTCTGGGGCCAACGTCCTGACTTTC. The V gene is TRBV15, the J gene TRBJ2-6, with D uncertain. With 2 bases removed from V and 0 bases from J, the gap between germline ends came to 14 bases. The CDR3 is 18 amino acids. CDR1 and CDR2 from the germline V gene are LNHNV and YYDKDF (reference sequence).

This clonotype appeared a few times. The chain combines TRBV20-1 with TRBJ1-2, with TRBD1 matching 9 bases. V lost 2 bases and J lost 6; bases outside the gene matches: 7. Germline loops: CDR1 DFQATT, CDR2 SNEGSKA (reference sequence). This CDR3 is 14 amino acids long. The CDR3 DNA follows: TGCAGTGCTAGACTGTTAGGACAGGGGAATGGCTACACCTTC. Protein product: CSARLLGQGNGYTF.

There are a few counts of this clonotype. The V and J genes are TRBV4-1 and TRBJ2-2; tentative D call: TRBD1 (5 bases). The germline V gene encodes CDR1 MGHRA and CDR2 YSYEKL. The V end lost 4 bases, the J end lost 3 bases, and 12 bases lay between the germline ends. The CDR3 is made up of 15 amino acids. CDR3 sequence (DNA): TGCGCCAGCAGCCTCCCCCAGGGCTACACCGGGGAGCTGTTTTTT. Protein product: CASSLPQGYTGELFF.

The genes are TRBV18 and TRBJ1-1; 7 nucleotides agree with TRBD1. Germline V gives CDR1 KGHSH, CDR2 LQKENI. The CDR3 is 17 residues long. The J segment lost 1 base and the V segment lost 2 bases, leaving 10 bases of the junction unmatched. The CDR3 DNA reads as TGTGCCAGCTCACCAGTGGGGGCAGGGGGGCCGAACACTGAAGCTTTCTTT. Amino acids: CASSPVGAGGPNTEAFF.

The chain links TRBV7-2 to TRBJ1-1; D possibly corresponds to TRBD1 (5 bases). The CDR3 has 15 residues. V lost 2 bases and J lost 0, with 10 bases in between. CDR1 and CDR2 from the germline V gene are SGHTA and FQGNSA. In nucleotides, the CDR3 is TGTGCCAGCAGCTTAAGGGGCTTGATGAACACTGAAGCTTTCTTT. Amino acids: CASSLRGLMNTEAFF.

In its sample, this clonotype was seen many times. The gene calls are TRBV5-1 and TRBJ2-2, with D possibly being TRBD2 (5 bases). Looked up from germline, CDR1 is SGHRS and CDR2 is YFSETQ. There are 13 residues in the CDR3. Trimming pared 1 base from V and 5 bases from J, leaving 6 bases between. CDR3 DNA: TGCGCCAGCAGCTTGAGCGGAACCGGGGAGCTGTTTTTT. It yields the protein CASSLSGTGELFF.

The table lists this clonotype with a few counts. The chain carries TRBV30 and TRBJ2-7; 13 nucleotides agree with TRBD2. This CDR3 comprises 14 residues. Germline CDR1 is GTSNPN and CDR2 is SVGIG (reference sequence). V gave up 7 bases and J gave up 0 bases; unmatched junction bases: 3. The CDR3 DNA is TGTGCCTCCTGGACTAGCGGGAGCTCCTACGAGCAGTACTTC. Its protein is CASWTSGSSYEQYF.

This clonotype was seen only a few times. This sequence joins TRBV7-6 and TRBJ2-7; TRBD2 agrees at 11 bases. With V trimmed by 5 bases and J by 3 bases, 6 bases remained unmatched. The length of the CDR3 is 15 residues. Per germline, CDR1 SGHVS and CDR2 FNYEAQ. CDR3 sequence (DNA): TGTGCCAGCAGCCCCGGGACTAGCGGTGGCTACGAGCAGTACTTC. Amino acid sequence: CASSPGTSGGYEQYF.

V and J are TRBV20-1 and TRBJ1-2; 8 nucleotides match TRBD1. The V segment lost 0 bases and the J segment 8 bases; nucleotides outside the gene matches: 11. The CDR3 totals 15 residues. The V gene's germline CDR1 is DFQATT and CDR2 SNEGSKA (reference sequence). CDR3 residues: CSARDRGRGLEGYTF. CDR3 sequence (DNA): TGCAGTGCTAGAGATCGAGGCAGGGGGCTGGAGGGCTACACCTTC.

J is TRBJ2-3 and V is TRBV7-8; TRBD2 matches at 7 bases. Germline V gene lookup returns CDR1 SGHVS and CDR2 FQNEAQ. The CDR3 contains 15 residues. V was pared by 3 bases and J by 2 bases, with 5 bases of the junction left unmatched. CDR3 coding DNA: TGTGCCAGCAGCTTGATTGGGGGGGTCACAGATACGCAGTATTTT. The encoded protein is CASSLIGGVTDTQYF.